Described below is a single T cell receptor (beta chain) sequence and its context. This sample is part of a study of cytomegalovirus exposure and HLA in healthy donors. Germline assignment: CDR1 GTSNPN and CDR2 SVGIG (reference sequence). CDR3 size: 15 residues. With V trimmed by 3 bases and J by 5 bases, 11 bases remained unmatched. A multiplex PCR was run with 60 Vbeta primers and 13 Jbeta primers. Method: immunoSEQ multiplex PCR; TCRdb's copy keeps in-frame clones and lacks some. The table shows under 110,000 clones, with approximately 85% occurring only once. V usage is TRBV30 and J usage is TRBJ2-5; 8 nucleotides agree with TRBD2. The specimen was PBMCs. The sequence was obtained from a man in his thirties or forties in good health and CMV-seronegative. The CDR3 DNA reads TGTGCCTGGAGGGGTCTAGCGGGCGACAGGGAGACCCAGTACTTC. Translating gives CAWRGLAGDRETQYF. Full variable domain (rest looked up from reference TRBV30 and TRBJ2-5): SQTIHQWPATLVQPVGSPLSLECTVEGTSNPNLYWYRQAAGRGLQLLFYSVGIGQISSEVPQNLSASRPQDRQFILSSKKLLLSDSGFYLCAWRGLAGDRETQYFGPGTRLLVL.